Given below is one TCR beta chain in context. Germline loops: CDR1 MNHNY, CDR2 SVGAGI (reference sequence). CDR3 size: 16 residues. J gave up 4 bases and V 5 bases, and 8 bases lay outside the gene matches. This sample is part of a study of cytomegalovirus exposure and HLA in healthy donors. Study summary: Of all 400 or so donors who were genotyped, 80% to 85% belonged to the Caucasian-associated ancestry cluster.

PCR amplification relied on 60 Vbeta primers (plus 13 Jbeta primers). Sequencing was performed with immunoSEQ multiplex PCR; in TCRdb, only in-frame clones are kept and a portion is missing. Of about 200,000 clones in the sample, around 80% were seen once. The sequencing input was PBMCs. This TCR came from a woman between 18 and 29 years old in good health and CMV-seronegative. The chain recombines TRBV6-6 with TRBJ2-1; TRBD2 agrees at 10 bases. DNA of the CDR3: TGTGCCAGCAGTCCTACTAAGACTAGCGGGTACAATGAGCAGTTCTTC. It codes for CASSPTKTSGYNEQFF.